What follows is one T cell receptor (beta chain) and its context. Its antigen is still unknown. This specimen comes from a study of beta chain features in type 1 diabetes. Study-wide results and limits: Within each of all four CD4+ subsets, Type 1 diabetes patients had TCRB CDR3s that were moderately but significantly shorter. The similarity of naive, central memory and Treg TCRB repertoires appeared greater among patients than among healthy donors.

CDR1 is KGHSH, CDR2 LQKENI, per germline. V was clipped by 3 bases and J by 4 bases, with 9 bases between them. The CDR3 sequence is 13 residues long. cDNA synthesis used the whole RNA isolate, giving expressed TCRB sequences. Assay used: immunoSEQ multiplex PCR; TCRdb lists only in-frame clones, some missing. Altogether around 200,000 clones are present, about 13% being singletons, with the ten largest covering 0.6% to 0.8%. This TCR came from a young woman in good health. What was sequenced was central memory CD4+ T cells from blood. This chain connects TRBV18 to TRBJ2-5; the D gene is possibly TRBD2 (6 bases). The CDR3 bases are TGTGCCAGCTCACCCCAGGGAGGAGAGACCCAGTACTTC. Translating gives CASSPQGGETQYF.